The clone carrying this TCR beta chain has just a few counts. Its matching antigen is unknown. TCRdb recomputed calls from the reads with MiXCR, one row per CDR3 protein. The sample includes roughly 730,000 distinct CDR3 sequences, 30% to 40% of them seen just once. The data stem from a study of T cell repertoires in cytomegalovirus infection. Looking at the study overall: From public TCR beta signatures came an indication of both CMV infection and matching HLA type. Overall study results and limits: Of the TCR beta families, the public ones yielded a cumulative frequency that identified carriers of CMV plus the relevant HLA.

The V end lost 1 base, the J end lost 1 base, and 17 bases lay between the germline ends. The CDR3 totals 18 residues. Germline assignment: CDR1 KGHSH and CDR2 LQKENI. This specimen consisted of cultured PBMCs, obtained from culture after CMV antigen stimulation. The TCR originated in a human donor in good health (CMV status not recorded). Some clones in this sample may be carry-over from other donors' samples. The rearrangement uses TRBV18 and TRBJ2-1; TRBD1 is a possible D gene (5 bases). DNA of the CDR3: TGTGCCAGCTCACCACATCAGTTAAGGGGCCTTTCCTACAATGAGCAGTTCTTC. Protein product: CASSPHQLRGLSYNEQFF.